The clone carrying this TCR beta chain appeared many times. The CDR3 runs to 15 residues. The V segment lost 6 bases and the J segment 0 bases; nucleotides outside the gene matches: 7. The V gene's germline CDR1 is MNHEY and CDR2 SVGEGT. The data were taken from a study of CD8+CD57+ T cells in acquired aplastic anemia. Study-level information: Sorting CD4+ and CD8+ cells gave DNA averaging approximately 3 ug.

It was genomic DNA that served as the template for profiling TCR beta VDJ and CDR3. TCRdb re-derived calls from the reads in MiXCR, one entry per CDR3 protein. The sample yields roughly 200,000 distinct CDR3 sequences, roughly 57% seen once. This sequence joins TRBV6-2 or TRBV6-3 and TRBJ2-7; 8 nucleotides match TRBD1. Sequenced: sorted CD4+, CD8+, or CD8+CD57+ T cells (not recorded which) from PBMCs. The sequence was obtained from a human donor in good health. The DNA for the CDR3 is TGTGCCAGCAGATTCAGGACAGGGAGCTCCTACGAGCAGTACTTC. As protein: CASRFRTGSSYEQYF.